This TCR beta chain is drawn from a study of blood T cell repertoires in COVID-19. The wider study: The study drew acute and convalescent COVID-19 samples from the United States, Italy and Spain.

Per the original data handling: Reference gene primers were amplified, and this amplification served to estimate nucleated cell counts. Generated by immunoSEQ multiplex PCR, the TCRdb table keeps only in-frame clones and is missing some. The V and J calls and clone size come from that table; D and trimming were worked out from the DNA. Here the sample spans 65,000 to 70,000 clones, around 88% being singletons. Germline assignment: CDR1 KGHDR and CDR2 SFDVKD. V lost 7 bases and J 1 base, leaving 10 bases between the germline ends. There are 14 residues in the CDR3. This sequence was found in a woman of 80 years or more with acute or convalescent COVID-19. The sequencing input was peripheral blood. The rearrangement uses TRBV24-1 and TRBJ1-5; the D gene is possibly TRBD1 (5 bases). The CDR3 region is CATSFGGSNQPQHF. The CDR3 DNA follows: TGTGCCACCAGCTTCGGGGGAAGCAATCAGCCCCAGCATTTT.